This TCR beta chain was captured in a study of blood T cell repertoires in COVID-19. TCRdb keeps only in-frame clones here, not all; method: immunoSEQ multiplex PCR. The table records nearly 250,000 clones, 86% of them present only once. Per the germline V gene, CDR1 is LNHDA and CDR2 is SQIVND (reference sequence). The CDR3 extends over 15 amino acids. V trimming: 3 bases; J trimming: 2 bases; junction bases outside the gene matches: 6. In assigning cohorts, the study relied on participant-reported clinical history. The sample comprised PBMCs or T cells enriched from blood (not recorded which). This chain connects TRBV19 to TRBJ1-1; 7 bases match TRBD1. The sequence was collected from a woman in her fifties or sixties who had recovered from COVID-19. The CDR3 bases are TGTGCCAGTAGTATTCTAGGGGGCAGTAACACTGAAGCTTTCTTT. Translating gives CASSILGGSNTEAFF.